This TCR beta chain comes out of a study of blood T cell repertoires in COVID-19. Repertoires were generated with immunoSEQ multiplex PCR, while TCRdb's copy carries only in-frame clones and drops some. Here the sample spans nearly 80,000 clones, roughly 80% being singletons. V was shortened by 4 bases and J by 4 bases, with 14 bases between the two germline ends. The CDR3 runs to 14 residues. Germline V gene sequence: CDR1 SGDLS, CDR2 YYNGEE. The TCR was taken from a woman in her seventies with acute or convalescent COVID-19. The sample was peripheral blood. This sequence joins TRBV9 and TRBJ1-1; D gene uncertain. The DNA for the CDR3 is TGTGCCAGCAGCTTCTTGACGGGGAGCACTGAAGCTTTCTTT. Its protein is CASSFLTGSTEAFF. The full variable domain, its missing parts supplied by reference TRBV9 and TRBJ1-1, is DSGVTQTPKHLITATGQRVTLRCSPRSGDLSVYWYQQSLDQGLQFLIQYYNGEERAKGNILERFSAQQFPDLHSELNLSSLELGDSALYFCASSFLTGSTEAFFGQGTRLTVV.